These 24 T cell receptor beta chains originate from one sample sequenced in a study of STAT5B mutations in CD4+ large granular lymphocyte leukemia. Produced via immunoSEQ multiplex PCR; TCRdb's table is partial and in-frame only. The sample holds some 20,000 clones, 78% seen once. The sample comprised CD4+ T cells from blood buffy coats. The receptors were gathered from a human donor in good health.

This clone was counted only a few times. This rearrangement joins TRBV30 to TRBJ2-5, with D possibly being TRBD2 (6 bases). The germline V gene has CDR1 GTSNPN and CDR2 SVGIG (reference sequence). Trimming took 2 bases from V and 3 from J, leaving 13 bases between them. The CDR3 is made up of 14 amino acids. This chain's CDR3 is CAWSRLATEETQYF. The CDR3 nucleotides read TGTGCCTGGAGTAGGCTAGCGACAGAAGAGACCCAGTACTTC.

The chain combines TRBV27 with TRBJ2-3; 8 nucleotides agree with TRBD2. V was pared by 0 bases and J by 3 bases, with 2 bases of the junction left unmatched. This CDR3 comprises 15 residues. From germline, CDR1 is MNHEY and CDR2 SMNVEV (reference sequence). The CDR3 loop reads CASSLSRGGTDTQYF. CDR3 DNA sequence: TGTGCCAGCAGTTTATCTCGGGGGGGGACAGATACGCAGTATTTT.

This clone was observed a few times. This chain uses TRBV7-9 with TRBJ1-1; D remains ambiguous. The V end lost 5 bases, the J end lost 0 bases, and 10 bases lay between the germline ends. CDR1 and CDR2 from the germline V gene are SEHNR and FQNEAQ (reference sequence). The CDR3 contains 14 residues. The CDR3 reads CASSPRAVNTEAFF. CDR3 in DNA: TGTGCCAGCAGCCCGAGGGCGGTGAACACTGAAGCTTTCTTT.

This rearrangement joins TRBV6-5 to TRBJ2-5; TRBD1 or TRBD2 may be the D gene (5 bases each). CDR1 MNHEY and CDR2 SVGAGI come from the germline V gene. The V gene lost 2 bases and the J gene lost 1 base, with 8 bases spanning the gap. The CDR3 sequence is 14 residues long. CDR3 DNA sequence: TGTGCCAGCAGTTACAGGGGACCCCAAGAGACCCAGTACTTC. This sequence encodes CASSYRGPQETQYF.

The V gene is TRBV30, the J gene TRBJ1-1, with 7 bases matching TRBD1. Germline CDR1 is GTSNPN and CDR2 is SVGIG (reference sequence). The CDR3 length is 13 residues. V was clipped by 3 bases and J by 0 bases; unmatched bases: 1. For the CDR3, the DNA is TGTGCCTGGAGACAGGGGCTGAACACTGAAGCTTTCTTT. Protein sequence: CAWRQGLNTEAFF.

The CDR3 is CASSSGQGAGEQYF. In DNA form, the CDR3 reads TGCGCCAGCAGCTCAGGACAGGGGGCGGGCGAGCAGTACTTC. The chain links TRBV5-1 to TRBJ2-5; 11 bases fit TRBD1. The J call may be faulty, since TRBJ2-7 better matches the DNA end. From germline, CDR1 is SGHRS and CDR2 YFSETQ. CDR3 length: 14 residues.

The chain joins TRBV2 to TRBJ1-2, with 10 bases lining up with TRBD1. The CDR3 spans 16 residues. Losses at the gene ends were 6 bases for V and 4 bases for J; bases not matched to a gene: 11. Germline CDR1 is SNHLY and CDR2 is FYNNEI. This CDR3 reads CASRPDRGFVGYGYTF. CDR3 nucleotides: TGTGCCAGCAGGCCGGACAGGGGGTTTGTAGGCTATGGCTACACCTTC.

V usage is TRBV18 and J usage is TRBJ2-3, with 7 bases identical to TRBD1. CDR3 length: 18 amino acids. J was trimmed by 3 bases and V by 2 bases; bases with no gene match: 14. Germline V CDR1 and CDR2: KGHSH, LQKENI. The CDR3 coding sequence is TGTGCCAGCTCACCATTAAGTTGGCAGGGGGACCCGACAGATACGCAGTATTTT. Translation gives CASSPLSWQGDPTDTQYF. The entire variable domain, with the rest obtained from reference TRBV18 and TRBJ2-3, is as follows: NAGVMQNPRHLVRRRGQEARLRCSPMKGHSHVYWYRQLPEEGLKFMVYLQKENIIDESGMPKERFSAEFPKEGPSILRIQQVVRGDSAAYFCASSPLSWQGDPTDTQYFGPGTRLTVL.

The chain links TRBV10-3 to TRBJ2-3; 10 bases line up with TRBD2. Germline loops: CDR1 ENHRY, CDR2 SYGVKD. There are 14 residues in the CDR3. V lost 9 bases to trimming and J lost 1 base; unmatched junction nucleotides: 4. CDR3 nucleotide sequence: TGTGCCATAGGACTAGCGGCGGGCACAGATACGCAGTATTTT. Its translation: CAIGLAAGTDTQYF.

The chain combines TRBV7-8 with TRBJ1-1, with a possible D match to TRBD1 (6 bases). The V end was cut by 2 bases, the J end by 4 bases, with 11 bases between. Germline CDR1 SGHVS, CDR2 FQNEAQ. The CDR3 length is 14 residues. Here the CDR3 reads CASSLRGAGTEAFF. As DNA, the CDR3 is TGTGCCAGCAGCTTACGGGGGGCGGGCACTGAAGCTTTCTTT.

This clone was counted between two and nine times. This sequence joins TRBV4-1 and TRBJ1-5, with 7 nucleotides matching TRBD1. This CDR3 region has 15 residues. V lost 3 bases to trimming and J lost 6 bases; unmatched junction nucleotides: 8. The germline V gene encodes CDR1 MGHRA and CDR2 YSYEKL. This chain's CDR3 is CASSQGDRVVQPQHF. The CDR3 region has the DNA TGCGCCAGCAGCCAGGGAGACAGGGTTGTTCAGCCCCAGCATTTT.

This chain connects TRBV7-2 to TRBJ1-1, with a weak D call TRBD1 (6 bases). The V and J ends lost 5 bases and 5 bases respectively, with 18 bases between them. The length of the CDR3 is 15 residues. Germline loops: CDR1 SGHTA, CDR2 FQGNSA. CDR3 sequence (DNA): TGTGCCAGCAGCGTAAAAGACGCAGGGGAGACTGAAGCTTTCTTT. The encoded protein is CASSVKDAGETEAFF.

The rearrangement joins TRBV4-2 to TRBJ1-1; 9 bases agree with TRBD1. Germline CDR1 and CDR2: LGHNA and YNFKEQ. Trimming at V came to 0 bases and at J to 6 bases, leaving 8 bases not matched to a gene. This CDR3 region has 16 residues. DNA for the CDR3: TGTGCCAGCAGCCAAGATATGTCGGGACAGGGTTCTGAAGCTTTCTTT. Encoded protein: CASSQDMSGQGSEAFF.

The chain uses TRBV4-1 and TRBJ2-1, with TRBD1 identical over 10 bases. The ends lost 2 bases at V and 6 bases at J; junction bases unmatched: 10. In germline, CDR1 is MGHRA, CDR2 YSYEKL. There are 17 residues in the CDR3. The CDR3 DNA is TGCGCCAGCAGCCAACAGGGAGTAGGACAGGGGGTCAATGAGCAGTTCTTC. Protein product: CASSQQGVGQGVNEQFF.

The V and J genes are TRBV5-1 and TRBJ2-7, with 9 positions matching TRBD2. CDR1 and CDR2 from the germline V gene are SGHRS and YFSETQ. The V gene end was trimmed by 4 bases and the J gene end by 2 bases; junction bases not matched to a gene: 4. The length of the CDR3 is 14 residues. The CDR3 spells CASSPGLATYEQYF. CDR3 sequence (DNA): TGCGCCAGCAGCCCGGGACTAGCCACCTACGAGCAGTACTTC.

This clone was recorded a few times. The chain joins TRBV7-9 to TRBJ1-1, with TRBD1 matching 7 bases. The germline CDR1 and CDR2 sequences are SEHNR and FQNEAQ (reference sequence). There are 13 residues in the CDR3. V was clipped by 2 bases and J by 4 bases; unmatched bases: 1. For the CDR3, the DNA is TGTGCCAGCAGCTTACAGGGGGGCACTGAAGCTTTCTTT. It is translated as CASSLQGGTEAFF.

The chain has TRBV29-1 and TRBJ1-1; 8 bases are a match to TRBD1. Losses at the gene ends were 3 bases for V and 4 bases for J; bases not matched to a gene: 7. Per the germline V gene, CDR1 is SQVTM and CDR2 is ANQGSEA. The CDR3 is 14 residues long. CDR3 region: CSVEVGQAGTEAFF. CDR3 nucleotide sequence: TGCAGCGTTGAGGTGGGACAGGCGGGCACTGAAGCTTTCTTT.

V and J are TRBV18 and TRBJ2-7, with 7 bases matching TRBD1. The V gene end was trimmed by 6 bases and the J gene end by 2 bases; junction bases not matched to a gene: 1. The CDR3 has 12 amino acids. Germline-derived CDR1 and CDR2 are KGHSH and LQKENI. The CDR3 DNA follows: TGTGCCAGCTCGGGACAGACCTACGAGCAGTACTTC. Amino acid sequence: CASSGQTYEQYF.

The chain joins TRBV5-1 to TRBJ2-2; D is unresolved. V lost 0 bases and J lost 4, with 13 bases in between. Germline lookup yields CDR1 SGHRS and CDR2 YFSETQ. The CDR3 covers 16 residues. The CDR3 nucleotides are TGCGCCAGCAGCTTGGGGCCCCCCGTGGGCACCGGGGAGCTGTTTTTT. This codes for CASSLGPPVGTGELFF.

This sequence joins TRBV4-2 and TRBJ2-5; D gene unclear. The J call may be incorrect, as the DNA end agrees better with TRBJ2-7. This CDR3 has 13 amino acids. Germline assignment: CDR1 LGHNA and CDR2 YNFKEQ. CDR3 DNA: TGTGCCAGCAGCCTAACCGTGGGGAACGAGCAGTACTTC. This encodes CASSLTVGNEQYF.

The V call is TRBV7-9, the J call TRBJ1-5; tentative D call: TRBD1 (5 bases). Germline CDR1 SEHNR, CDR2 FQNEAQ (reference sequence). V gave up 1 base and J gave up 4 bases, with 11 bases separating them. This CDR3 spans 15 amino acids. The CDR3 DNA follows: TGTGCCAGCAGCTTAGGTGCAGGGCTTAATCAGCCCCAGCATTTT. It codes for CASSLGAGLNQPQHF.

This clone was picked up one time. The J gene is TRBJ1-1, the V gene TRBV7-2; TRBD1 is a possible D gene (5 bases). Trimming shortened V by 1 base and J by 6 bases, and 15 bases separated the two germline ends. CDR1 and CDR2 (germline): SGHTA, FQGNSA. This CDR3 spans 15 amino acids. The CDR3: CASSLGGYRTAEAFF. In DNA form, the CDR3 reads TGTGCCAGCAGCTTAGGGGGCTACAGGACCGCTGAAGCTTTCTTT.

This clone was detected a few times. The rearrangement uses TRBV2 and TRBJ2-7; D is unclear. Germline V CDR1 and CDR2: SNHLY, FYNNEI. The CDR3 is 11 residues long. Trimming pared 4 bases from V and 3 bases from J, leaving 4 bases between. CDR3 sequence (DNA): TGTGCCAGCAGTGCACACTACGAGCAGTACTTC. Protein: CASSAHYEQYF.

This rearrangement joins TRBV7-2 to TRBJ2-7; 7 bases map to TRBD1. CDR1 and CDR2 from the germline V gene are SGHTA and FQGNSA. This CDR3 region has 16 residues. The V segment lost 2 bases and the J segment 4 bases; nucleotides outside the gene matches: 11. The DNA of the CDR3 is TGTGCCAGCAGCTTAAATTTCCGACAGGGTTCTTACGAGCAGTACTTC. This codes for CASSLNFRQGSYEQYF.